These 21 T cell receptor beta chains share one sample of origin, sequenced in a study of blood T cell repertoires in COVID-19. Here immunoSEQ multiplex PCR was the method, and the copy in TCRdb shows in-frame clones only, minus some. The table lists roughly 280,000 clones, approximately 91% of them singletons. The sequenced material came from peripheral blood. The receptors were sampled from a young woman with COVID-19, enrolled during active disease.

The chain employs TRBV5-1 and TRBJ2-7; 9 bases align to TRBD2. CDR1 SGHRS and CDR2 YFSETQ come from the germline V gene. This CDR3 region has 14 residues. After removal of 7 bases from V and 2 bases from J, the junction contained 7 bases not matched to a gene. The CDR3 nucleotides read TGCGCCAGCGGGGCTAGCGGGACAGCCTACGAGCAGTACTTC. Translating it yields CASGASGTAYEQYF. The full variable domain, rest sourced from reference TRBV5-1 and TRBJ2-7, is KAGVTQTPRYLIKTRGQQVTLSCSPISGHRSVSWYQQTPGQGLQFLFEYFSETQRNKGNFPGRFSGRQFSNSRSEMNVSTLELGDSALYLCASGASGTAYEQYFGPGTRLTVT.

The count of this clone is one. The chain is built from TRBV27 and TRBJ2-2; 7 nucleotides line up with TRBD2. With 7 bases clipped from V and 2 bases from J, the junction kept 10 bases outside the gene matches. The germline CDR1 and CDR2 sequences are MNHEY and SMNVEV (reference sequence). CDR3 length equals 16 residues. The CDR3 region is CASTPRGSGNTGELFF. The CDR3 DNA reads TGTGCCAGCACACCTCGCGGGAGCGGAAACACCGGGGAGCTGTTTTTT.

The gene calls are TRBV13 and TRBJ2-4; D not certain. Trimming removed 5 bases at V and 6 bases at J, with 5 bases between. The germline V gene encodes CDR1 PRHDT and CDR2 FYEKMQ (reference sequence). The CDR3 loop spans 11 amino acids. CDR3 sequence (DNA): TGTGCCAGCAGCGCAGGAAACATTCAGTACTTC. Its translation is CASSAGNIQYF.

This sequence joins TRBV30 and TRBJ1-3; a weak D match, TRBD1 (6 bases). Germline loops: CDR1 GTSNPN, CDR2 SVGIG (reference sequence). The CDR3 has 13 residues. Trimming left V 4 bases short and J 4 bases short, with 11 bases between. CDR3 nucleotides: TGTGCCTGGATACAGGGTCCGGGAAACACCATATATTTT. Translated, it gives CAWIQGPGNTIYF.

For the CDR3, the DNA is TGTGCCAGCACCTTCCAAGAGACCCAGTACTTC. Translation: CASTFQETQYF. This chain connects TRBV2 to TRBJ2-5; D not certain. The germline V gene has CDR1 SNHLY and CDR2 FYNNEI. V lost 7 bases to trimming and J lost 1 base, with 4 bases between them. The CDR3 is 11 amino acids.

This chain joins TRBV6-4 and TRBJ1-1, with 7 bases matching TRBD1. V gave up 6 bases and J gave up 1 base; unmatched junction bases: 5. The CDR3 runs 14 residues. CDR1 is MRHNA, CDR2 SNTAGT, per germline. DNA for the CDR3: TGTGCCAGCAGATCGGGACAGACGAACACTGAAGCTTTCTTT. Its protein is CASRSGQTNTEAFF.

The CDR3 nucleotides are TGTGCCAGCAGTCCCGGACGAGGGAGGATGAACACTGAAGCTTTCTTT. It encodes CASSPGRGRMNTEAFF. The chain recombines TRBV28 with TRBJ1-1; D is uncertain. V was cut by 5 bases and J by 0 bases, with 16 bases left in between. This CDR3 has 16 residues. Germline CDR1 reads MDHEN; CDR2 reads SYDVKM.

V and J are TRBV5-1 and TRBJ2-2, with 10 bases aligning to TRBD1. J lost 4 bases, V lost 2 bases, and 5 bases had no gene match. In germline, CDR1 is SGHRS, CDR2 YFSETQ. The CDR3 is 16 amino acids. The CDR3 loop is CASSLRQGAGTGELFF. The DNA of the CDR3 is TGCGCCAGCAGCTTACGACAGGGGGCGGGCACCGGGGAGCTGTTTTTT.

This chain joins TRBV28 and TRBJ2-5, with D tentatively TRBD2 (6 bases). The V end was cut by 5 bases, the J end by 4 bases, with 17 bases between. CDR3 size: 15 residues. Germline loops: CDR1 MDHEN, CDR2 SYDVKM. The CDR3 is CASSGSGWSGETQYF. CDR3 bases: TGTGCCAGCAGTGGTAGCGGTTGGTCCGGAGAGACCCAGTACTTC.

The chain recombines TRBV9 with TRBJ2-7, with TRBD1 as a possible D gene (5 bases). With 3 bases removed from V and 0 bases from J, the gap between germline ends came to 10 bases. The CDR3 sequence is 14 residues long. CDR1 and CDR2 from the germline V gene are SGDLS and YYNGEE. Written as DNA, the CDR3 is TGTGCCAGCAGCGCGACAGCCTTCTCCTACGAGCAGTACTTC. It codes for CASSATAFSYEQYF.

The chain carries TRBV6-5 and TRBJ2-7; 7 positions agree with TRBD1. The CDR3 spans 13 residues. V lost 9 bases, J lost 1 base, and 6 bases stayed unmatched. Germline V CDR1 and CDR2: MNHEY, SVGAGI. The CDR3: CASAKGASYEQYF. The CDR3, as DNA: TGTGCCAGTGCTAAGGGGGCATCCTACGAGCAGTACTTC.

The J gene is TRBJ2-7, the V gene TRBV20-1; D not resolved. Looked up from germline, CDR1 is DFQATT and CDR2 is SNEGSKA (reference sequence). V shed 5 bases and J shed 3 bases, with 5 bases lying between them. The CDR3 runs to 10 residues. This CDR3 reads CSARSYEQYF. The CDR3 nucleotides are TGCAGTGCTCGTAGCTACGAGCAGTACTTC.

This clone has only one observation. V and J are TRBV6-5 and TRBJ2-3, with a weak D call TRBD2 (6 bases). This CDR3 has 15 amino acids. Deletions cut 6 bases from V and 1 base from J, with 14 bases between. From germline, CDR1 is MNHEY and CDR2 SVGAGI. Here the CDR3 reads CASSPQGLGTDTQYF. The CDR3 nucleotides are TGTGCCAGCAGCCCGCAGGGACTGGGCACAGATACGCAGTATTTT.

The chain is built from TRBV9 and TRBJ2-7; a possible D gene is TRBD2 (6 bases). In germline, CDR1 is SGDLS, CDR2 YYNGEE. V was pared by 1 base and J by 2 bases, with 13 bases between. The CDR3 has 15 amino acids. The CDR3 spells CASSVSLGGAYEQYF. Here the CDR3 DNA reads TGTGCCAGCAGCGTATCCCTAGGAGGGGCCTACGAGCAGTACTTC.

The V gene is TRBV24-1, the J gene TRBJ2-3, with D possibly being TRBD1 (6 bases). This CDR3 has 16 amino acids. Between the trimmed V and J ends, which lost 0 bases and 1 base, there was a span of 10 bases. Germline assignment: CDR1 KGHDR and CDR2 SFDVKD. CDR3 region: CATSDLTGLGTDTQYF. DNA of the CDR3: TGTGCCACCAGTGATTTGACAGGGTTGGGCACAGATACGCAGTATTTT.

This chain connects TRBV2 to TRBJ1-5; D is possibly TRBD1 (5 bases). This CDR3 comprises 14 residues. The V gene's germline CDR1 is SNHLY and CDR2 FYNNEI. Trimming pared 3 bases from V and 6 bases from J, leaving 12 bases between. For the CDR3, the DNA is TGTGCCAGCAGTGACTTGGGGGGGATTCAGCCCCAGCATTTT. This translates into CASSDLGGIQPQHF.

The chain joins TRBV28 to TRBJ1-5; D is ambiguous. Germline V lookup: CDR1 MDHEN, CDR2 SYDVKM. V shed 6 bases and J shed 3 bases, with 6 bases lying between them. The CDR3 runs 12 residues. CDR3 amino acids: CASRSLNQPQHF. In nucleotides, the CDR3 is TGTGCCAGCAGGAGCCTCAATCAGCCCCAGCATTTT.

The chain joins TRBV27 to TRBJ2-2, with 7 bases lining up with TRBD1. Germline values: CDR1 MNHEY, CDR2 SMNVEV (reference sequence). Unmatched junction bases numbered 3, after V lost 1 base and J lost 1 base. This CDR3 spans 16 amino acids. CDR3 nucleotide sequence: TGTGCCAGCAGTTTATATGCAGGGGGGAACACCGGGGAGCTGTTTTTT. Translating it yields CASSLYAGGNTGELFF.

This clone has more than one count but fewer than ten. The V call is TRBV28, the J call TRBJ1-2; 11 bases align to TRBD1. This CDR3 is 14 amino acids long. CDR1 and CDR2 (germline): MDHEN, SYDVKM. With 6 bases clipped from V and 7 bases from J, the junction kept 7 bases outside the gene matches. The CDR3 reads CASSTTDRGRGYTF. In DNA, the CDR3 is TGTGCCAGCAGCACCACGGACAGGGGGCGTGGCTACACCTTC.

This clone was picked up many times. The V gene is TRBV29-1, the J gene TRBJ2-2; D is possibly TRBD1 (6 bases). Germline V lookup: CDR1 SQVTM, CDR2 ANQGSEA. Trimming shortened V by 7 bases and J by 5 bases, and 17 bases separated the two germline ends. The CDR3 has 14 amino acids. This chain's CDR3 is CSADEGVGTGELFF. Written as DNA, the CDR3 is TGCAGCGCAGACGAGGGGGTCGGTACCGGGGAGCTGTTTTTT.

The V call is TRBV28, the J call TRBJ1-2; 9 bases are shared with TRBD1. Per germline, CDR1 MDHEN and CDR2 SYDVKM. The CDR3 length is 18 residues. V shed 3 bases and J 3 bases; nucleotides not matched to a gene: 14. CDR3 sequence: CASSLAGQGGYSDYGYTF. The CDR3 nucleotides are TGTGCCAGCAGTTTGGCGGGACAGGGAGGCTATTCTGACTATGGCTACACCTTC.